This T cell receptor (beta chain) was sequenced during a study of radiation and T cells in renal cell carcinoma. TCRdb's copy holds only in-frame clones and misses some; the assay was immunoSEQ multiplex PCR. The data show some 150,000 clones, with more than 70% seen just once and more than 10% held by the top ten. Germline-derived CDR1 and CDR2 are SGHDT and YYEEEE. V was pared by 4 bases and J by 6 bases, with 12 bases of the junction left unmatched. The CDR3 is 15 residues long. Time point meaning: baseline pretreatment blood. As to treatment: 15 Gy SBRT to primary tumor, nephrectomy 4 weeks later.

This sequence originates from a woman between 45 and 65 years old with renal cell carcinoma. The chain joins TRBV5-6 to TRBJ2-7; TRBD1 aligns across 8 bases. The sample was blood, taken from a patient whose treatment included radiotherapy and nephrectomy. CDR3 sequence: CASSLLRDRPREQYF. The CDR3 coding sequence is TGTGCCAGCAGCCTTCTCCGGGACAGGCCTCGCGAGCAGTACTTC.